This T cell receptor (beta chain) was identified in a study of shared clonotypes between healthy human individuals. Study findings and constraints: In general, naive subsets displayed greater estimated richness than memory subsets did.

For this clone: Its cognate antigen is unknown.

In the source study's methods: For the immunoSEQ data, sequences were junction-only without quality scores, so filtering differed. TCRdb's table, derived via immunoSEQ multiplex PCR, lists solely in-frame clones and lacks some. The DNA gave D and trimming, while V, J and clone size come from that table. Of 500,000 to 700,000 clones in the sample, 90% to 95% were seen once. CD45RO-negative, CCR7-positively selected cells formed the naive CD8 fraction, excluding terminally differentiated effector memory CD45RA+ cells. This CDR3 is 13 amino acids long. Looked up from germline, CDR1 is SEHNR and CDR2 is FQNEAQ (reference sequence).

This clonotype was sampled from a woman aged 25 to 45 in good health. The material sequenced was naive CD8+ T cells sorted from blood. The gene calls are TRBV7-9 and TRBJ2-5; D remains unclear. The DNA end is more similar to TRBJ2-7, so the J call may be wrong. CDR3 sequence (DNA): TGTGCCAGCAGTTCCTCTGGCAGCTACGAGCAGTACTTC. This sequence encodes CASSSSGSYEQYF.